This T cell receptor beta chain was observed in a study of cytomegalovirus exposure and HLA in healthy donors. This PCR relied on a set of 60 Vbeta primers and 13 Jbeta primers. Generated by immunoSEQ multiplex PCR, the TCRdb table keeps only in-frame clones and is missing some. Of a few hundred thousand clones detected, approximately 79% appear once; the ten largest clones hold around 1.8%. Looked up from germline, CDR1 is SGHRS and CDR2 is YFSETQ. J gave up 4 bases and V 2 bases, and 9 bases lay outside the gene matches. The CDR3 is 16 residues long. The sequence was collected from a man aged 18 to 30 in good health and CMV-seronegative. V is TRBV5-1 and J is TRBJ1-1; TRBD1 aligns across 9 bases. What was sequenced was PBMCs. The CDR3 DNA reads TGCGCCAGCAGCTTAACAGGGGGCGATAAAAGCACTGAAGCTTTCTTT. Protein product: CASSLTGGDKSTEAFF.